These 11 T cell receptor beta chains came from one sample sequenced in a study of CD8 T cell repertoires and HIV-1 epitope variants (TCRdb year 2020). The library was produced with the immunoSEQ multiplex PCR assay. TCRdb retrieved this table from immuneACCESS and kept in-frame rearrangements only. Not all clones are present; in checked studies, unresolved V genes account for under half, and no reason is known for the remainder. The sample data list about 5,600 clones, and about 71% of these were observed just once. The ten biggest clones cover under 45% of the sample. These receptors lack a known antigen. The specimen was cultured CD8+ T cells derived from PBMCs. These receptors originate from a male donor with HIV.

The chain employs TRBV10-3 and TRBJ1-4, with D unresolved. Deletions cut 0 bases from V and 6 bases from J, with 17 bases between. The length of the CDR3 is 17 residues. Looked up from germline, CDR1 is ENHRY and CDR2 is SYGVKD. This CDR3 is CAISESGVPGLDEKLFF. DNA for the CDR3: TGTGCCATCAGTGAGTCTGGGGTGCCGGGGTTGGATGAAAAACTGTTTTTT.

The rearrangement links TRBV5-8 to TRBJ2-7; D might be TRBD2 (5 bases). The germline V and J ends were trimmed by 0 bases and 0 bases, with 10 bases remaining between them. The CDR3 covers 15 residues. CDR1 SGHTS and CDR2 YDEGEE come from the germline V gene. CDR3 amino acids: CASSLAAGGSYEQYF. For the CDR3, the DNA is TGTGCCAGCAGCTTGGCCGCGGGTGGCTCCTACGAGCAGTACTTC.

This clone was detected a few times. The V and J genes are TRBV28 and TRBJ1-1; D not certain. Germline V gene data show CDR1 as MDHEN and CDR2 as SYDVKM. The V gene lost 3 bases and the J gene lost 3 bases, with 14 bases spanning the gap. The CDR3 is 15 residues long. The CDR3 DNA reads TGTGCCAGCAGTTTTTTTCAGGCAGAATACACTGAAGCTTTCTTT. Protein product: CASSFFQAEYTEAFF. The full variable domain, rest sourced from reference TRBV28 and TRBJ1-1, is DVKVTQSSRYLVKRTGEKVFLECVQDMDHENMFWYRQDPGLGLRLIYFSYDVKMKEKGDIPEGYSVSREKKERFSLILESASTNQTSMYLCASSFFQAEYTEAFFGQGTRLTVV.

This chain joins TRBV28 and TRBJ2-1; perhaps TRBD1 as D (6 bases). CDR3 length: 17 residues. CDR1 and CDR2 from the germline V gene are MDHEN and SYDVKM. V dropped 6 bases and J dropped 0 bases, with 18 bases sitting between them. The CDR3 DNA follows: TGTGCCAGCAGCTCCCCACAGGGTGGGAGCTCCTACAATGAGCAGTTCTTC. Amino acids: CASSSPQGGSSYNEQFF.

This clone appeared a few times. The rearrangement links TRBV11-2 to TRBJ2-7; unclear D gene. V lost 4 bases to trimming and J lost 0 bases, with 7 bases between them. Germline assignment: CDR1 SGHAT and CDR2 FQNNGV. The CDR3 extends over 13 amino acids. Here the CDR3 DNA reads TGTGCCAGCAGCTACGGAGACTCCTACGAGCAGTACTTC. Translation gives CASSYGDSYEQYF.

V gene TRBV27 combines with J gene TRBJ2-3; the D gene is possibly TRBD1 (5 bases). Germline values: CDR1 MNHEY, CDR2 SMNVEV (reference sequence). V was cut by 6 bases and J by 0 bases, with 19 bases left in between. The CDR3 covers 17 residues. The CDR3 protein is CASRSTTTATSTDTQYF. The CDR3 DNA follows: TGTGCCAGCAGATCCACCACGACAGCTACTAGCACAGATACGCAGTATTTT.

The chain uses TRBV29-1 and TRBJ2-7, with D uncertain. Trimming removed 1 base from V and 2 bases from J, with 12 bases in between. The CDR3 runs 14 residues. In germline, CDR1 is SQVTM, CDR2 ANQGSEA. The CDR3 protein is CSVEVPGQTYEQYF. The CDR3 DNA reads TGCAGCGTTGAAGTCCCAGGCCAGACCTACGAGCAGTACTTC.

The DNA for the CDR3 is TGTGCCAGCAGCGTCGGACAGGGGAATGAGCAGTTCTTC. It is translated as CASSVGQGNEQFF. This rearrangement joins TRBV9 to TRBJ2-1, with 9 bases fitting TRBD1. This CDR3 is built from 13 residues. Germline CDR1 and CDR2: SGDLS and YYNGEE. Germline trimming cut 2 bases from V and 7 bases from J; bases unmatched to any gene: 1.

This clone was detected only a few times. The chain couples TRBV18 to TRBJ2-3; 7 bases align to TRBD1. V trimming: 1 base; J trimming: 2 bases; junction bases outside the gene matches: 6. CDR1 is KGHSH, CDR2 LQKENI, per germline. The CDR3 runs 16 residues. The CDR3 protein is CASSPLGGSTTDTQYF. Written as DNA, the CDR3 is TGTGCCAGCTCACCACTAGGGGGCAGTACCACAGATACGCAGTATTTT.

In this sample, this clone turned up a few times. The chain is built from TRBV19 and TRBJ1-2; D might be TRBD1 (6 bases). Trimming removed 8 bases at V and 2 bases at J, with 15 bases between. Germline loops: CDR1 LNHDA, CDR2 SQIVND (reference sequence). The CDR3 has 14 residues. The CDR3 coding sequence is TGTGCCAGTGGGACACCAGGTACCAACTATGGCTACACCTTC. Its translation is CASGTPGTNYGYTF.

The chain couples TRBV29-1 to TRBJ2-7, with D maybe TRBD1 (5 bases). The germline V gene has CDR1 SQVTM and CDR2 ANQGSEA. V lost 5 bases and J lost 1, with 6 bases in between. The CDR3 loop spans 11 amino acids. The CDR3 bases are TGCAGCGTTCAGGGATCCTACGAGCAGTACTTC. Encoded protein: CSVQGSYEQYF.